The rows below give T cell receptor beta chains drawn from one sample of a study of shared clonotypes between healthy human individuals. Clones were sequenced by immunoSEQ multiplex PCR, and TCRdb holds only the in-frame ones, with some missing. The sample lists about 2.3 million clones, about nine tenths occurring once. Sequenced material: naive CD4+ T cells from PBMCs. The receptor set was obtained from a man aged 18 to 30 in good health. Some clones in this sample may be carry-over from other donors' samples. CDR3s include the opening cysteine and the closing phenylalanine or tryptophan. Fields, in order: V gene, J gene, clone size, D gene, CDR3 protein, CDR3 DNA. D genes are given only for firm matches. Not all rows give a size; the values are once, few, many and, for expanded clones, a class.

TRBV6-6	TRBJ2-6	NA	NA	CASSFSASGANVLTF	TGTGCCAGCAGTTTTAGCGCCTCTGGGGCCAACGTCCTGACTTTC
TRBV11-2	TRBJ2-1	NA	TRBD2	CASRPTSGRARDNEQFF	TGTGCCAGCAGGCCGACGAGCGGGAGGGCCCGGGACAATGAGCAGTTCTTC
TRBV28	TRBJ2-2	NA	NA	CAGLTAGTGELFF	TGTGCCGGGTTGACAGCAGGCACCGGGGAGCTGTTTTTT
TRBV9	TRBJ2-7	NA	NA	CASSLRRDFYEQYF	TGTGCCAGCAGCCTCAGACGGGACTTCTACGAGCAGTACTTC
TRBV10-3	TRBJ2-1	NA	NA	CAISATPSPGEQFF	TGTGCCATCAGTGCGACTCCTTCCCCCGGTGAGCAGTTCTTC
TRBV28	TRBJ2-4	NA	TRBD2	CASSTLTSGRAKNIQYF	TGTGCCAGCAGTACCCTGACTAGCGGAAGAGCCAAAAACATTCAGTACTTC
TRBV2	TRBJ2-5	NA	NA	CASSEVPGGETQYF	TGTGCCAGCAGTGAAGTCCCCGGCGGGGAGACCCAGTACTTC
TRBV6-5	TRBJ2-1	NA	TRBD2	CASSYQREWPYNGQFF	TGTGCCAGCAGTTACCAGCGGGAGTGGCCCTACAATGGGCAGTTCTTC
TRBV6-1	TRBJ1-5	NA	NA	CASSDPAGSVGNQPQHF	TGTGCCAGCAGTGACCCCGCGGGTTCGGTTGGCAATCAGCCCCAGCATTTT
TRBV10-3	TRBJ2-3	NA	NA	CAISDGKTDTQYF	TGTGCCATCAGTGACGGGAAAACAGATACGCAGTATTTT
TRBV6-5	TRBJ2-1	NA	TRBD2	CASISASGSSNEQFF	TGTGCCAGCATTTCCGCTAGCGGGAGTAGCAATGAGCAGTTCTTC
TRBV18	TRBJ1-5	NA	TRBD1	CASSQGQVVGQPQHF	TGTGCCAGCTCACAAGGACAGGTTGTAGGTCAGCCCCAGCATTTT
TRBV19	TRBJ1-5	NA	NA	CASSIVASNQPQHF	TGTGCCAGTAGTATAGTTGCTAGCAATCAGCCCCAGCATTTT
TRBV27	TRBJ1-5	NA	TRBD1	CASSLRMGQTNQPQHF	TGTGCCAGCAGTTTACGTATGGGACAGACAAATCAGCCCCAGCATTTT
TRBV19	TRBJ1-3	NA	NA	CASKVADNLMAGNTIYF	TGTGCCAGTAAAGTCGCGGATAACCTCATGGCTGGAAACACCATATATTTT
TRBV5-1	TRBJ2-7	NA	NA	CASSLWASASYEQYF	TGCGCCAGCAGCTTGTGGGCTAGCGCCTCCTACGAGCAGTACTTC
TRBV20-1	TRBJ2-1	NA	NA	CSARYNEQFF	TGCAGTGCTCGGTATAATGAGCAGTTCTTC
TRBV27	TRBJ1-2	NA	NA	CASSRLGGANYGYTF	TGTGCCAGCAGTCGCCTTGGGGGGGCTAACTATGGCTACACCTTC
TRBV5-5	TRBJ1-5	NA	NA	CASSYGEGKAYQPQHF	TGTGCCAGCAGTTATGGGGAGGGGAAGGCTTATCAGCCCCAGCATTTT
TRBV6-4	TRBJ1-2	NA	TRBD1	CASSDSRGGAYGYTF	TGTGCCAGCAGTGACTCGAGAGGGGGCGCTTATGGCTACACCTTC
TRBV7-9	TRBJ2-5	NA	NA	CASSPTGGGKETQYF	TGTGCCAGCAGCCCAACAGGGGGGGGGAAAGAGACCCAGTACTTC
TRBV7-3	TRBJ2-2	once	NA	CASSPQAGGELFF	TGTGCCAGCAGCCCGCAAGCAGGCGGGGAGCTGTTTTTT
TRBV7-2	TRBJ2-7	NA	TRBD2	CASSLVRTSGTYEQYF	TGTGCCAGCAGCTTAGTACGGACTAGCGGGACCTACGAGCAGTACTTC
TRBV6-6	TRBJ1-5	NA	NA	CASSPGEGVSNQPQHF	TGTGCCAGCAGCCCCGGGGAGGGGGTGAGCAATCAGCCCCAGCATTTT
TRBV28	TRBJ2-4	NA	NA	CASSRGVGNIQYF	TGTGCCAGCAGTCGCGGAGTGGGAAACATTCAGTACTTC
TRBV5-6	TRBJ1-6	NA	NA	CASSQDGSNSPLHF	TGTGCCAGCAGCCAGGACGGCAGTAATTCACCCCTCCACTTT
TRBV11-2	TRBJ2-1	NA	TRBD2	CASSLVGGRAHNEQFF	TGTGCCAGCAGCTTAGTGGGCGGGAGGGCCCACAATGAGCAGTTCTTC
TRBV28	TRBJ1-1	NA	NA	CASSFTGIESEAFF	TGTGCCAGCAGTTTCACAGGGATCGAGTCTGAAGCTTTCTTT
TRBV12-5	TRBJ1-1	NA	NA	CASGLVLRAGTTEAFF	TGTGCTAGTGGTTTGGTACTTCGGGCGGGGACCACTGAAGCTTTCTTT
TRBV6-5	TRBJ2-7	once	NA	CASKPGLGYGQYF	TGTGCCAGCAAGCCGGGACTGGGGTACGGGCAGTACTTC